The sequence of this T cell receptor beta chain was determined in a study of tumor-infiltrating lymphocytes in oesophageal squamous cell carcinoma. This CDR3 region has 15 residues. With 6 bases removed from V and 6 bases from J, the gap between germline ends came to 18 bases. Germline V lookup: CDR1 MDHEN, CDR2 SYDVKM. TCRdb re-called the PCR reads with MiXCR, one entry per CDR3 protein. The data show 3,000 to 3,500 distinct CDR3 sequences, with 16% seen just once and just over 25% held by the top ten. Sample share makes this clonotype medium-sized. The gene calls are TRBV28 and TRBJ2-4; a possible D gene is TRBD2 (6 bases). The sequence was collected from a male donor with esophageal squamous cell carcinoma. The sample consisted of esophageal tumor tissue. CDR3 region: CASSLGGRAGNIQYF. CDR3 sequence (DNA): TGTGCCAGCAGCTTGGGGGGAAGAGCCGGAAACATTCAGTACTTC.